What follows are 30 T cell receptor beta chains derived from one specimen sequenced in a study of Ad26.COV2.S vaccination and SARS-CoV-2 variants. The treatment was: some 20 received Ad26.COV2.S at low or high dose, single or two shots; a few received placebo; per-sample allocation not given. It was on day 63 after the first vaccine or placebo injection that samples were taken. Using immunoSEQ multiplex PCR, the repertoire was profiled, and TCRdb retains in-frame clones only, with some absent. There are 500,000 or so clones in the sample; roughly nine tenths occur only once, and 2% to 3% lies in the top ten. The specimen was peripheral blood, collected in a trial of Ad26.COV2.S vaccine versus placebo. These receptors all come from a person aged 18-60 years who received the Ad26.COV2.S COVID-19 vaccine or a placebo.

The V and J genes are TRBV9 and TRBJ1-4; D unresolved. The CDR3 has 14 residues. Trimming took 3 bases from V and 4 from J, leaving 10 bases between them. Germline CDR1 reads SGDLS; CDR2 reads YYNGEE. The CDR3 DNA reads TGTGCCAGCAGCGGCCACGGATTTAATGAAAAACTGTTTTTT. Translating gives CASSGHGFNEKLFF.

The chain employs TRBV7-9 and TRBJ1-1; D not resolved. Trimming shortened V by 8 bases and J by 1 base, and 11 bases separated the two germline ends. From germline, CDR1 is SEHNR and CDR2 FQNEAQ (reference sequence). The CDR3 runs to 13 residues. CDR3 in amino acids: CASGGAGNTEAFF. The CDR3 nucleotides read TGTGCCAGCGGCGGCGCGGGGAACACTGAAGCTTTCTTT.

This sequence joins TRBV7-2 and TRBJ2-3, with no clear D. Germline assignment: CDR1 SGHTA and CDR2 FQGNSA. The V gene lost 5 bases and the J gene lost 3 bases, with 12 bases spanning the gap. The CDR3 runs to 14 residues. CDR3 residues: CASSNLGPTDTQYF. The CDR3 DNA sequence: TGTGCCAGCAGCAATTTAGGGCCGACAGATACGCAGTATTTT.

Notes on this clone: A clone one base away is much larger, so this may be a read error. The chain has TRBV5-8 and TRBJ1-1; D perhaps matches TRBD1 (5 bases). V was clipped by 2 bases and J by 4 bases, with 9 bases between them. Germline lookup yields CDR1 SGHTS and CDR2 YDEGEE. There are 13 residues in the CDR3. The CDR3 region is CASSLTGGTEAFF. Written as DNA, the CDR3 is TGTGCCAGCAGCTTAACGGGGGGCACTGAAGCTTTCTTT.

The chain carries TRBV29-1 and TRBJ2-7, with 8 nucleotides matching TRBD2. This CDR3 comprises 11 residues. With 7 bases clipped from V and 3 bases from J, the junction kept 2 bases outside the gene matches. In germline, CDR1 is SQVTM, CDR2 ANQGSEA. CDR3 region: CSDLAGYEQYV. The CDR3 nucleotides are TGCAGCGACCTAGCGGGCTACGAGCAGTACGTC.

The chain is built from TRBV5-1 and TRBJ2-7; 7 bases fit TRBD2. J was trimmed by 5 bases and V by 0 bases; bases with no gene match: 11. Germline lookup yields CDR1 SGHRS and CDR2 YFSETQ. This CDR3 is built from 16 residues. In nucleotides, the CDR3 is TGCGCCAGCAGCTTGGCCGGGGGGAACAATCTCGACGAGCAGTACGTC. Encoded protein: CASSLAGGNNLDEQYV.

This chain links TRBV30 with TRBJ1-4; tentative D call: TRBD1 (6 bases). CDR1 GTSNPN and CDR2 SVGIG come from the germline V gene (reference sequence). The V gene lost 4 bases and the J gene lost 8 bases, with 11 bases spanning the gap. This CDR3 region has 12 residues. CDR3 loop: CAWKGDREKLFF. In nucleotides, the CDR3 is TGTGCCTGGAAGGGGGATCGGGAAAAACTGTTTTTT.

Here the CDR3 DNA reads TGCGCCAGCAGCCTCCAGGGGTTCAACACTGAAGCTTTCTTT. Amino acid sequence: CASSLQGFNTEAFF. The V call is TRBV5-1, the J call TRBJ1-1, with a weak D call TRBD1 (6 bases). Germline V gene data show CDR1 as SGHRS and CDR2 as YFSETQ. Trimming stripped 4 bases from V and 2 bases from J, with 12 bases between. The CDR3 covers 14 residues.

The J gene is TRBJ1-1, the V gene TRBV11-3; D call uncertain. V gave up 3 bases and J gave up 7 bases, with 12 bases separating them. The CDR3 is 13 amino acids. Germline CDR1 and CDR2: SGHNT and YENEEA. CDR3 residues: CASSFDTPNEAFF. The CDR3 coding sequence is TGTGCCAGCAGCTTTGACACCCCGAATGAAGCTTTCTTT. Complete variable domain (other parts from reference TRBV11-3 and TRBJ1-1): EAGVVQSPRYKIIEKKQPVAFWCNPISGHNTLYWYLQNLGQGPELLIRYENEEAVDDSQLPKDRFSAERLKGVDSTLKIQPAELGDSAVYLCASSFDTPNEAFFGQGTRLTVV.

The V and J genes are TRBV4-1 and TRBJ2-1; TRBD2 agrees at 8 bases. This CDR3 region has 16 residues. Per the germline V gene, CDR1 is MGHRA and CDR2 is YSYEKL. V trimming: 4 bases; J trimming: 5 bases; junction bases outside the gene matches: 10. The CDR3 region has the DNA TGCGCCAGCAGCCCCGCGGGGGCGGGGGGACACAATGAGCAGTTCTTC. This codes for CASSPAGAGGHNEQFF.

The chain has TRBV2 and TRBJ2-5, with 7 bases matching TRBD2. Germline CDR1 reads SNHLY; CDR2 reads FYNNEI. This CDR3 is 17 amino acids long. V lost 2 bases, J lost 5 bases, and 14 bases stayed unmatched. The CDR3: CASSEFLRGSTGETQYF. CDR3 nucleotide sequence: TGTGCCAGCAGTGAATTTTTGCGGGGGAGTACCGGGGAGACCCAGTACTTC.

This clone was seen only once. The chain joins TRBV4-3 to TRBJ2-7; perhaps D is TRBD1 or TRBD2 (5 bases each). The CDR3 loop spans 15 amino acids. Germline V CDR1 and CDR2: LGHNA, YSLEER. The V gene lost 1 base and the J gene lost 0 bases, with 10 bases spanning the gap. CDR3: CASSQAGLGSYEQYF. The CDR3 DNA reads TGCGCCAGCAGCCAAGCGGGGCTCGGCTCCTACGAGCAGTACTTC.

The chain combines TRBV9 with TRBJ1-1; weak D call: TRBD1 (6 bases). CDR3 length: 13 residues. Looked up from germline, CDR1 is SGDLS and CDR2 is YYNGEE. The V end was cut by 4 bases, the J end by 6 bases, with 13 bases between. The CDR3 sequence is CASSPGTTAEAFF. The CDR3 DNA reads TGTGCCAGCAGCCCCGGGACAACGGCTGAAGCTTTCTTT.

This chain uses TRBV19 with TRBJ1-5; 7 nucleotides line up with TRBD1. Germline loops: CDR1 LNHDA, CDR2 SQIVND (reference sequence). The CDR3 length is 13 residues. Germline trimming cut 5 bases from V and 4 bases from J; bases unmatched to any gene: 2. The CDR3 loop is CASSLQGNQPQHF. The CDR3 DNA follows: TGTGCCAGTAGTCTACAGGGGAATCAGCCCCAGCATTTT.

The chain has TRBV4-2 and TRBJ2-7, with D hard to call. The CDR3 consists of 10 residues. Trimming removed 3 bases at V and 6 bases at J, with 3 bases between. The V gene's germline CDR1 is LGHNA and CDR2 YNFKEQ. DNA of the CDR3: TGTGCCAGCAGCCAGGCCGAGCAGTACTTC. Translated, it gives CASSQAEQYF.

In its sample, this clone was seen once. This chain's CDR3 is CASRSSGGAGTGELFF. DNA for the CDR3: TGTGCCAGCAGGTCTAGCGGGGGGGCCGGTACCGGGGAGCTGTTTTTT. The chain has TRBV25-1 and TRBJ2-2, with 12 bases matching TRBD2. The CDR3 covers 16 residues. Germline V CDR1 and CDR2: MGHDK, SYGVNS. V lost 6 bases and J lost 5; bases outside the gene matches: 7.

This chain links TRBV28 with TRBJ1-2; the match to TRBD1 covers 9 bases. The V gene end was trimmed by 5 bases and the J gene end by 7 bases; junction bases not matched to a gene: 11. The CDR3 consists of 15 residues. Germline lookup yields CDR1 MDHEN and CDR2 SYDVKM. Here the CDR3 reads CASSIRTGERFGYTF. The CDR3 region has the DNA TGTGCCAGCAGTATCCGGACAGGGGAAAGGTTTGGCTACACCTTC.

The chain is built from TRBV4-3 and TRBJ1-5, with D possibly TRBD1 on 5 matching bases. The CDR3 runs 14 residues. CDR1 is LGHNA and CDR2 is YSLEER in the germline V gene. Trimming stripped 3 bases from V and 5 bases from J, with 11 bases between. Here the CDR3 DNA reads TGCGCCAGCAGCCACGCGCAGGGAGATCAGCCCCAGCATTTT. Its translation: CASSHAQGDQPQHF.

The gene calls are TRBV9 and TRBJ2-1; no firm D call. Germline CDR1 and CDR2: SGDLS and YYNGEE. Trimming took 0 bases from V and 8 from J, leaving 15 bases between them. The CDR3 runs 15 residues. The CDR3 loop is CASSVVQKATDEQFF. Here the CDR3 DNA reads TGTGCCAGCAGCGTAGTTCAAAAGGCAACGGATGAGCAGTTCTTC. The variable domain in full, completed from reference TRBV9 and TRBJ2-1, reads DSGVTQTPKHLITATGQRVTLRCSPRSGDLSVYWYQQSLDQGLQFLIQYYNGEERAKGNILERFSAQQFPDLHSELNLSSLELGDSALYFCASSVVQKATDEQFFGPGTRLTVL.

The V call is TRBV4-3, the J call TRBJ1-1, with D unresolved. V was trimmed by 1 base and J by 2 bases, leaving 14 bases between them. This CDR3 spans 16 amino acids. CDR1 is LGHNA, CDR2 YSLEER, per germline. Written as DNA, the CDR3 is TGCGCCAGCAGCCAAGGTGGGGTCTTGCCAAACACTGAAGCTTTCTTT. It specifies CASSQGGVLPNTEAFF.

V gene TRBV4-1 combines with J gene TRBJ1-6; the match to TRBD1 covers 8 bases. The CDR3 spans 15 residues. The junction had 7 bases not matched to a gene; V was cut back by 2 bases and J by 10 bases. The V gene's germline CDR1 is MGHRA and CDR2 YSYEKL. The CDR3 reads CASSQTGQGGSPLHF. In nucleotides, the CDR3 is TGCGCCAGCAGCCAAACCGGACAGGGAGGATCACCCCTCCACTTT.

V usage is TRBV5-1 and J usage is TRBJ1-4; TRBD1 is a possible D gene (5 bases). Deletions cut 7 bases from V and 7 bases from J, with 20 bases between. The germline V gene has CDR1 SGHRS and CDR2 YFSETQ. The CDR3 runs to 15 residues. CDR3 region: CASQSGTLGSEKLFF. CDR3 bases: TGCGCCAGCCAATCGGGGACCCTCGGAAGTGAAAAACTGTTTTTT.

The rearrangement joins TRBV7-9 to TRBJ2-3; TRBD2 matches 10 bases. Germline loops: CDR1 SEHNR, CDR2 FQNEAQ (reference sequence). V shed 7 bases, J shed 2 bases, and the junction held 3 bases outside the gene matches. CDR3 size: 14 residues. The CDR3 loop is CASNLAGATDTQYF. The CDR3 nucleotides read TGTGCCAGCAACCTAGCGGGAGCCACAGATACGCAGTATTTT. Drawing the rest from reference TRBV7-9 and TRBJ2-3, the complete variable domain is DTGVSQNPRHKITKRGQNVTFRCDPISEHNRLYWYRQTLGQGPEFLTYFQNEAQLEKSRLLSDRFSAERPKGSFSTLEIQRTEQGDSAMYLCASNLAGATDTQYFGPGTRLTVL.

The rearrangement joins TRBV29-1 to TRBJ1-2; D possibly corresponds to TRBD1 (5 bases). CDR1 and CDR2 (germline): SQVTM, ANQGSEA. The CDR3 totals 14 residues. With 0 bases removed from V and 8 bases from J, the gap between germline ends came to 16 bases. In DNA form, the CDR3 reads TGCAGCGTTGAAGATCGATTGGGGTGGGGCGGCTACACCTTC. Amino acids: CSVEDRLGWGGYTF.

This rearrangement joins TRBV11-3 to TRBJ2-7; TRBD1 aligns across 8 bases. CDR1 and CDR2 (germline): SGHNT, YENEEA. The CDR3 totals 13 residues. The ends lost 5 bases at V and 6 bases at J; junction bases unmatched: 6. The CDR3 region has the DNA TGTGCCAGCAGCCGGGAAACAGGGGGCGAGCAGTACTTC. It yields the protein CASSRETGGEQYF.

V gene TRBV10-3 combines with J gene TRBJ2-2, with D unclear. V was clipped by 4 bases and J by 7 bases, with 13 bases between them. The length of the CDR3 is 14 residues. The V gene's germline CDR1 is ENHRY and CDR2 SYGVKD. DNA for the CDR3: TGTGCCATCAGTGTAGCCCTTGGTAGCGGGGAGCTGTTTTTT. Translating gives CAISVALGSGELFF.

This chain uses TRBV28 with TRBJ2-5; 7 bases fit TRBD2. V lost 2 bases and J lost 0; bases outside the gene matches: 3. This CDR3 is built from 15 residues. CDR1 is MDHEN and CDR2 is SYDVKM in the germline V gene. CDR3 nucleotides: TGTGCCAGCAGTTTAGCGGGGGTGTACCAAGAGACCCAGTACTTC. It is translated as CASSLAGVYQETQYF.

The chain is built from TRBV5-1 and TRBJ2-3, with 9 positions matching TRBD1. CDR1 and CDR2 from the germline V gene are SGHRS and YFSETQ. V was pared by 0 bases and J by 5 bases, with 4 bases of the junction left unmatched. This CDR3 is 15 amino acids long. For the CDR3, the DNA is TGCGCCAGCAGCTTGGGGACAGGGGTTGAAGATACGCAGTATTTT. It is translated as CASSLGTGVEDTQYF.

The chain uses TRBV9 and TRBJ2-3; D is unclear. V was trimmed by 0 bases and J by 2 bases, leaving 13 bases between them. Per germline, CDR1 SGDLS and CDR2 YYNGEE. The CDR3 is 16 residues long. The CDR3 protein is CASSVGIHFSTDTQYF. CDR3 nucleotide sequence: TGTGCCAGCAGCGTAGGAATCCATTTCTCCACAGATACGCAGTATTTT.

The rearrangement joins TRBV18 to TRBJ1-1; tentatively, D is TRBD1 (6 bases). The V end lost 3 bases, the J end lost 5 bases, and 19 bases lay between the germline ends. CDR1 KGHSH and CDR2 LQKENI come from the germline V gene. The CDR3 has 16 residues. This CDR3 is CASSPGVVGAYTEAFF. The DNA of the CDR3 is TGTGCCAGCTCACCTGGGGTAGTGGGGGCGTATACTGAAGCTTTCTTT.